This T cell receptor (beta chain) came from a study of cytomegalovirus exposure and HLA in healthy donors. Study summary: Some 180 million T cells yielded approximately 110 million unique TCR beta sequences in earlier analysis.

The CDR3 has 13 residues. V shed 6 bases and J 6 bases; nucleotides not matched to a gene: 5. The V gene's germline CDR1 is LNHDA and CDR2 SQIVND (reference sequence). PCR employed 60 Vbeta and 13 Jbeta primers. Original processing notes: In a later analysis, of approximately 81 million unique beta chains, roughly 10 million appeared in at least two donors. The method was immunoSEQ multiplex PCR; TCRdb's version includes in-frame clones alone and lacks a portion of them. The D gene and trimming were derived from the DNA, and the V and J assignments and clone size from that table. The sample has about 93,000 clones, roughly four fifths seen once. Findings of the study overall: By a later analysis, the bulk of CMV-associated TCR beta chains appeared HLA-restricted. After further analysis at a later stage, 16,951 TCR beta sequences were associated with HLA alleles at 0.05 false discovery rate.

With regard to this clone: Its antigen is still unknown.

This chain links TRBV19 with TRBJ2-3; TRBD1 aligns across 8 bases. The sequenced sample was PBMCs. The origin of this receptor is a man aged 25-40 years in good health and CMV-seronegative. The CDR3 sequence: CASSPGGADTQYF. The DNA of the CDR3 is TGTGCCAGTAGCCCAGGGGGCGCGGATACGCAGTATTTT.